This T cell receptor (beta chain) stems from a study of T cell repertoires in cytomegalovirus infection. Study context: Recently identified HLA-C-restricted CMV epitopes were among the peptides used. In public TCR beta signatures, there were indications of both CMV infection and matching HLA type.

TCRdb called the reads again in MiXCR, with one record for every CDR3 protein. The data show approximately 350,000 distinct CDR3 sequences, about 34% seen once. The study, taken as a whole, reports: Identification of carriers of CMV plus the relevant HLA was performed using cumulative public TCR beta family frequency. CMV-specific HLA-C-restricted TCR beta clonotypes dominated the ex vivo response.

As to this clonotype: Its specificity is unknown.

CDR3 size: 16 residues. V dropped 4 bases and J dropped 9; count of bases not matched to a gene: 10. Per the germline V gene, CDR1 is MNHEY and CDR2 is SVGAGI. This TCR came from a human donor in good health (CMV status not recorded). Some clones in this sample may be carry-over from other donors' samples. The sample in question was cultured PBMCs, obtained from culture after CMV antigen stimulation. This chain joins TRBV6-5 and TRBJ2-1; 12 bases are shared with TRBD2. The CDR3 DNA follows: TGTGCCAGCAGTTCTAAGACTAGCGGGAGAGTCCGTGAGCAGTTCTTC. Amino acids: CASSSKTSGRVREQFF.